The 8 T cell receptor beta chains given below trace back to one sample, sequenced in a study of prognosis after radiotherapy for stage I lung cancer. Genomic DNA was subjected to two-round multiplex PCR for amplification of TCR beta CDR3. Individual primers that were specific to each TRBV and TRBJ gene served in first-round PCR. A single record per CDR3 protein comes from TCRdb applying MiXCR to the multiplex PCR reads. The sample lists more than 15,000 distinct CDR3 sequences, around two fifths occurring once. Source: PBMCs, taken before or after stereotactic body radiation therapy (not recorded which). The source is a donor over 45 with non-small cell lung cancer.

The rearrangement links TRBV28 to TRBJ1-2, with D maybe TRBD1 (6 bases). The CDR3 length is 14 residues. CDR1 MDHEN and CDR2 SYDVKM come from the germline V gene. V lost 4 bases and J 2 bases, leaving 11 bases between the germline ends. The CDR3 spells CASSCPGANYGYTF. As DNA, the CDR3 is TGTGCCAGCAGTTGCCCAGGGGCGAACTATGGCTACACCTTC.

This clonotype was found many times. V gene TRBV7-9 combines with J gene TRBJ1-3; D is possibly TRBD1 (5 bases). Germline V gene sequence: CDR1 SEHNR, CDR2 FQNEAQ (reference sequence). V dropped 6 bases and J dropped 1 base, with 13 bases sitting between them. This CDR3 contains 15 residues. CDR3 bases: TGTGCCAGCAGTCCTCAGGGTTATTCTGGAAACACCATATATTTT. It specifies CASSPQGYSGNTIYF.

CDR3 sequence (DNA): TGTGCCAGCAGTTTCGGGGGCTTCTCCTACAATGAGCAGTTCTTC. Protein sequence: CASSFGGFSYNEQFF. The chain joins TRBV27 to TRBJ2-1; possibly TRBD1 or TRBD2 for D (6 bases each). V was shortened by 3 bases and J by 0 bases, with 9 bases between the two germline ends. The CDR3 has 15 residues. CDR1 is MNHEY, CDR2 SMNVEV, per germline (reference sequence).

The gene calls are TRBV6-9 and TRBJ2-1, with 9 bases lining up with TRBD2. The V gene's germline CDR1 is MNHGY and CDR2 SVAAGI. CDR3 size: 19 residues. V trimming: 3 bases; J trimming: 6 bases; junction bases outside the gene matches: 18. CDR3 loop: CASSYSSLMVAGVGNEQFF. The CDR3 nucleotides read TGTGCCAGCAGTTACTCTTCCCTCATGGTAGCGGGAGTTGGCAATGAGCAGTTCTTC.

This clonotype was recorded only once. The chain has TRBV6-2 or TRBV6-3 and TRBJ2-7; 10 bases match TRBD2. The CDR3 loop spans 16 amino acids. Germline-derived CDR1 and CDR2 are MNHEY and SVGEGT. V was clipped by 4 bases and J by 4 bases; unmatched bases: 10. CDR3 coding DNA: TGTGCCAGCAGTTTTGAGGTACTAGCGGGAAGGTACGAGCAGTACTTC. This sequence encodes CASSFEVLAGRYEQYF.

This clonotype has just a few counts. As the CDR3 is not closed by the conserved phenylalanine or tryptophan, this likely results from a read error. The CDR3 nucleotides read TGCAGCGTACACACAGGGTTGGACACTGAAGCTTTCTCT. Its protein is CSVHTGLDTEAFS. The chain joins TRBV29-1 to TRBJ1-1, with D perhaps TRBD1 (6 bases). Germline CDR1 SQVTM, CDR2 ANQGSEA. CDR3 length: 13 residues. V lost 6 bases and J lost 3, with 14 bases in between.

This clonotype was observed at least ten times. The gene calls are TRBV18 and TRBJ2-2, with D possibly TRBD1 on 6 matching bases. The CDR3 length is 15 residues. Germline V gene sequence: CDR1 KGHSH, CDR2 LQKENI. Trimming stripped 4 bases from V and 1 base from J, with 10 bases between. CDR3 in DNA: TGTGCCAGCTCACTGACGGGACAGAACACCGGGGAGCTGTTTTTT. Its translation is CASSLTGQNTGELFF.

This clonotype is categorized as medium-sized. The chain joins TRBV6-5 to TRBJ1-6; 7 bases fit TRBD1. The germline V gene has CDR1 MNHEY and CDR2 SVGAGI. The ends lost 4 bases at V and 4 bases at J; junction bases unmatched: 4. CDR3 length: 15 amino acids. The CDR3 region has the DNA TGTGCCAGCAGTTTAAACAGGGGATATAATTCACCCCTCCACTTT. Residues: CASSLNRGYNSPLHF.